This T cell receptor beta chain was sequenced for a study of blood T cell repertoires in COVID-19. This CDR3 contains 16 residues. V shed 3 bases and J 4 bases; nucleotides not matched to a gene: 8. Germline V CDR1 and CDR2: MGHRA, YSYEKL. This table comes from immunoSEQ multiplex PCR, and its TCRdb copy is limited to in-frame clones, with some not included. The sample has more than 150,000 clones, roughly 80% seen once. Sequences were obtained from peripheral blood. The sequence came from a man aged 55 to 69 with acute or convalescent COVID-19. The rearrangement uses TRBV4-1 and TRBJ1-2; 10 nucleotides line up with TRBD1. CDR3 sequence reads: CASSQDRGGRSYGYTF. The CDR3 nucleotides read TGCGCCAGCAGCCAGGACAGGGGGGGAAGGTCCTATGGCTACACCTTC.